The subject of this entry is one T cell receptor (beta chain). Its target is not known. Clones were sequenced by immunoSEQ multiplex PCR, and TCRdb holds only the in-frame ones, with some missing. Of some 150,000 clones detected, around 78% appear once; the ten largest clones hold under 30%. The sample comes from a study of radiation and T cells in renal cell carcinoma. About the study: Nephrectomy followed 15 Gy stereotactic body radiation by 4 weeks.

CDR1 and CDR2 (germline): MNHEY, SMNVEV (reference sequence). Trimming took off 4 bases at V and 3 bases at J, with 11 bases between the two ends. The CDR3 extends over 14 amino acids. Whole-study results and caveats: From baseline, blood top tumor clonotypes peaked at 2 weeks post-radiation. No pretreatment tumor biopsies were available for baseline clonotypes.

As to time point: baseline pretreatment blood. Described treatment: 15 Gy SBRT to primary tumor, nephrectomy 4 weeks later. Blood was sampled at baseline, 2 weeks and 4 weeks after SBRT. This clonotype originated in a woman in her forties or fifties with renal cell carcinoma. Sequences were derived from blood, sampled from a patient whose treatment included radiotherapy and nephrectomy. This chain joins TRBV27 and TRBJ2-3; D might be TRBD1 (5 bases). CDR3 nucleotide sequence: TGTGCCAGCAGTTCAGGGCCTATAACAGATACGCAGTATTTT. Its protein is CASSSGPITDTQYF.